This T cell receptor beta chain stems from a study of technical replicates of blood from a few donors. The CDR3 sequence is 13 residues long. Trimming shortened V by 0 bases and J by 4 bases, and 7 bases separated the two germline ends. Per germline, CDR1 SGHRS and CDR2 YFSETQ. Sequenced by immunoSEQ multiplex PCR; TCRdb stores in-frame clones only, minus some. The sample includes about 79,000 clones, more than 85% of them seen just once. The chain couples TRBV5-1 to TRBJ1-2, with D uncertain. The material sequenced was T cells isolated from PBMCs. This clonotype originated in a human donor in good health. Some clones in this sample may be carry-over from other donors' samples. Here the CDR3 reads CASSLDGVYGYTF. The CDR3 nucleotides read TGCGCCAGCAGCTTGGACGGTGTCTATGGCTACACCTTC.